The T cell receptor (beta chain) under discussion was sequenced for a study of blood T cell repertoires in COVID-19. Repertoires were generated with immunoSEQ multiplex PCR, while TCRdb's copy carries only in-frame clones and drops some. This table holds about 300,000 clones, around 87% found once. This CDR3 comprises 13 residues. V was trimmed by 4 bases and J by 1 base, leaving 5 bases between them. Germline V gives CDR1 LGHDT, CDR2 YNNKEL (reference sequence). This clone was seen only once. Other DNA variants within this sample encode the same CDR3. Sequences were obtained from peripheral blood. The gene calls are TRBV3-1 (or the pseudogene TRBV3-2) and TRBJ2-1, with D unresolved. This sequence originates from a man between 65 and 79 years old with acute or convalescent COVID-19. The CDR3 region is CASSPSSYNEQFF. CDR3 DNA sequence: TGTGCCAGCAGCCCGAGTTCCTACAATGAGCAGTTCTTC.